This T cell receptor (beta chain) was retrieved from a study of molecular identifiers for immune sequencing clone quantification (dated by TCRdb to about 2018). Background on the whole study: In a replicate experiment, RNA from about 20,000 or 100,000 naive CD8 T cells was split into five aliquots, four of which were sequenced. The study was a methods study using CD8 T cells to benchmark molecular-identifier clustering-based TCR repertoire sequencing (MIDCIRS) and TCR RNA copy counting. Overall results and qualifications from the work: Spiked-in Jurkat TCR RNA equal to a single cell's worth was reported to be detectable even within one million naive CD8 T cells. Without barcode sub-clustering, chimeric consensus sequences inflated TCR diversity; chimeras reached as high as 47%. In CMV-specific effector cells, clones with more than 20 RNA copies accounted for over 99% of molecules, whereas in naive cells such clones accounted for under 1%. Roughly 2.8 recovered TCR RNA copies per cell were obtained by modeling, versus roughly 9.1 by digital PCR, implying a capture efficiency of 25% to 30%. Identical TCR molecules sharing a barcode could cause highly expanded clone sizes to be underestimated. The naive libraries included spiked-in Jurkat TCR RNA (about nine copies' worth), and this Jurkat TCR RNA is not part of the donor repertoire.

Library construction relied on PCR. TCRdb lists the instrument as NextSeq 500. Bulk TCR libraries were generated as previously described, with the TCR primers listed in Table S5 used. Purification of total RNA was performed with the Qiagen AllPrep DNA/RNA kit. Before any analysis, reads coming from multiple sequencing runs of the same library were combined into one pool. In the paper's pipeline: Reads were retained only if an exact TCR constant sequence was present, and the retained reads were trimmed to 150 nt and grouped according to their 12-nt molecular barcodes. Within each barcode group, reads were sub-clustered at a 15% Levenshtein threshold, and quality-weighted consensus sequences were built per RNA molecule. Non-functional sequences were discarded, and so were lower-count sequences lying one edit away from another sequence. Based on fitting two negative binomial distributions, any barcode sub-cluster with under 20% of the maximum read count was discarded. TCRdb applied fastp at Q25 and MiXCR to the public reads, then kept only in-frame beta chains. Entries that share a CDR3 protein sequence are merged under the most common genes and DNA. TCRdb's processing, not the study's, gives the V and J calls here. Within this sample are approximately 100,000 distinct CDR3 sequences, with 36% of them counted one time only. The ten biggest clones cover under 5.5% of the sample.

The CDR3 numbers 14 residues from cysteine through phenylalanine. The kept DNA is CDR3 alone, 42 bases in frame from the first base. Cut back by 4 bases and 2 bases, the V and J ends lie 9 bases apart. CDR1 and CDR2, per the germline V gene (reference sequence), are MNHNY and SVGAGI. Libraries of naive CD8 T cells were built from anywhere between roughly 19,000 and 1,000,000 sorted cells, with 10%, 30% or 50% of the purified RNA used. Naive CD8 T cells, defined as CD8+CD4-CCR7+CD45RA+, were FACS-sorted into RLT Plus buffer on a BD FACSAria II. Ten to eleven TCR copies' worth of Jurkat RNA were spiked into roughly 17,000-1,100,000 naive CD8 T cell samples to test detection sensitivity. CD8 T cells were enriched using RosetteSep CD8+ T Cell Enrichment Cocktail and Ficoll-Paque, and the enriched cells then underwent ACK red cell lysis. Many counts were recorded for this clonotype. Its specific antigen is unknown. No base qualities exist here, and no much larger clone lies one base off it.

The rearranged chain carries TRBV6-6 and TRBJ2-1, with the D gene not clear enough to name. This receptor was taken from a human donor in good health. Some libraries in this study had Jurkat cell RNA spiked in. The sample taken for sequencing was naive CD8+ T cells from blood, with Jurkat cell RNA spiked in. The sample's cell subset or site, from its label and the paper: FACS-sorted CD8+CD4-CCR7+CD45RA+ naive T cells. The DNA is as follows: TGTGCCAGCAGTTCCTACGACGCCTACAATGAGCAGTTCTTC. Translated, it gives CASSSYDAYNEQFF.